There are a few counts of the clone carrying this T cell receptor beta chain. More than 8 ml fresh peripheral blood yielded the PBMCs. Trimming stripped 4 bases from V and 5 bases from J, with 14 bases between. The CDR3 loop spans 13 amino acids. Germline V gives CDR1 GTSNPN, CDR2 SVGIG (reference sequence). This record belongs to a study of T cells in Graves' hyperthyroidism and ophthalmopathy. TCR beta CDR3 sequences were amplified from RNA transcripts. An initial round of RT-PCR targeting the TCR CDR3 relied on the HTBI primer set. One entry per CDR3 protein, called by TCRdb with MiXCR from the multiplex PCR reads. The table has some 500,000 distinct CDR3 sequences, roughly 24% seen once.

The clonotype originates from a woman aged 25 to 39 with Graves' ophthalmopathy. V and J are TRBV30 and TRBJ2-5, with D tentatively TRBD2 (6 bases). Material: blood. The CDR3 spells CAWNAYGGETQYF. Written as DNA, the CDR3 is TGTGCCTGGAACGCCTATGGGGGGGAGACCCAGTACTTC.